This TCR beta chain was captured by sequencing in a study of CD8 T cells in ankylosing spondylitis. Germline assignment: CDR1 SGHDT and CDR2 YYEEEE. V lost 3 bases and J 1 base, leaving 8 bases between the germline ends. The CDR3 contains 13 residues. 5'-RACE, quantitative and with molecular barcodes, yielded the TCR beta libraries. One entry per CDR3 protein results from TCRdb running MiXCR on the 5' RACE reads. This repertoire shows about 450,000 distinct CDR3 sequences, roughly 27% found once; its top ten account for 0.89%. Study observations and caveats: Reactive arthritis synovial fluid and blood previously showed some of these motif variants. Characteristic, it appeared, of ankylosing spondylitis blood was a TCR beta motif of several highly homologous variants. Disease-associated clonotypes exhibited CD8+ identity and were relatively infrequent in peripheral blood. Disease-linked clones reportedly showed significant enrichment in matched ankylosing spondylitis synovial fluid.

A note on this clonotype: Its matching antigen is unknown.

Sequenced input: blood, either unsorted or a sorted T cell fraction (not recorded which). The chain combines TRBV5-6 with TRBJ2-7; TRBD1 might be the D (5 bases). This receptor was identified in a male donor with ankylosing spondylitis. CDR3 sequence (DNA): TGTGCCAGCAGCTGGCGACAGTCCTACGAGCAGTACTTC. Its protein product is CASSWRQSYEQYF.